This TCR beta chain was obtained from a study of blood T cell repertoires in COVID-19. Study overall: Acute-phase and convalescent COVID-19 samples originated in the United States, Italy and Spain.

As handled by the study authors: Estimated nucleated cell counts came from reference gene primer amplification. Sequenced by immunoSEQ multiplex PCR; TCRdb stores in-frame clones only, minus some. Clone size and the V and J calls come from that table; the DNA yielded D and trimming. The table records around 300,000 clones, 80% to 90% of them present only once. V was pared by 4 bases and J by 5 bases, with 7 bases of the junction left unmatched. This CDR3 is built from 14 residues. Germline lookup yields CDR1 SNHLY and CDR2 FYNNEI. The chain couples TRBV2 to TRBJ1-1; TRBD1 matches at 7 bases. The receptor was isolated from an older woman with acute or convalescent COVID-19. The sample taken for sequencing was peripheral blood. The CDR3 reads CASSVGRGVTEAFF. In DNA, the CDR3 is TGTGCCAGCAGTGTAGGCAGGGGGGTAACTGAAGCTTTCTTT.